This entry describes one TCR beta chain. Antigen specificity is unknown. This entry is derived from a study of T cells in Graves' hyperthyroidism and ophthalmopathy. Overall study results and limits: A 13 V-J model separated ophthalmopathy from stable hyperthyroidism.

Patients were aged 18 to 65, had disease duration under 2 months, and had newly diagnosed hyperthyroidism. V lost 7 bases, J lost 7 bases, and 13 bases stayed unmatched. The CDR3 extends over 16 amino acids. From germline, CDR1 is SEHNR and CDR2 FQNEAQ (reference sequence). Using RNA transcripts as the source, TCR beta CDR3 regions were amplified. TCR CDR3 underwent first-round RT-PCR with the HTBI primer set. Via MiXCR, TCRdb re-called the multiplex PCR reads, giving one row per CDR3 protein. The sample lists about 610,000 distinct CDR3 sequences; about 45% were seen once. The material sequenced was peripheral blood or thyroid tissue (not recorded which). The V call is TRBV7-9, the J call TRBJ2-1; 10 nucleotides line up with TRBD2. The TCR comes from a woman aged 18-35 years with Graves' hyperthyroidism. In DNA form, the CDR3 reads TGTGCCAGCACCTTCGCGACTAGCGGGCTTACGAATGAGCAGTTCTTC. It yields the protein CASTFATSGLTNEQFF.